This record covers a single TCR beta chain. Its antigen remains unknown. The CDR3 is made up of 15 amino acids. The V gene end was trimmed by 5 bases and the J gene end by 11 bases; junction bases not matched to a gene: 11. Germline loops: CDR1 MNHEY, CDR2 SMNVEV (reference sequence). Investigators isolated RNA and reverse transcribed it into cDNA to act as the sequencing template. This table comes from immunoSEQ multiplex PCR, and its TCRdb copy is limited to in-frame clones, with some not included. The data hold over 250,000 clones, with 60% observed a single time. The record originates from a study of CD8+ T cells in alopecia areata. Study-wide background: Patients took tofacitinib for 6 to 18 months, followed by 6 drug-free months.

Treatment indicated: oral pan-JAK inhibitor, 5-10 mg twice daily. General study findings and limits: Lesional scalp displayed greater clonality than normal scalp, most notably in alopecia totalis/universalis.

Sequencing used CD4+ T cells sorted from blood, obtained at roughly week 52, from a patient treated with tofacitinib. The chain joins TRBV27 to TRBJ2-3; 12 nucleotides match TRBD2. The sequence was collected from a human donor with alopecia areata. The CDR3 DNA is TGTGCCAGCAGTCAACGGACTAGCGGGATCTCCGGGCAGTATTTT. This sequence encodes CASSQRTSGISGQYF.